These T cell receptor beta chains were read from a single sample in a study of cytomegalovirus exposure and HLA in healthy donors. Here immunoSEQ multiplex PCR was the method, and the copy in TCRdb shows in-frame clones only, minus some. The table has about 130,000 clones, 85% to 90% seen once. Sequencing used PBMCs. These receptors all stem from a woman under 30 in good health and CMV-seronegative. The conserved cysteine and the conserved F or W are not part of the CDR3 here. D genes are given only for firm matches.

TRBV7-9,TRBD1,TRBJ2-1,13,ASSLPTGGRSEQF
TRBV9,TRBD1,TRBJ2-3,15,ASSATGTGSITDTQY
TRBV10-2,.,TRBJ2-3,9,ASRNTDTQY
TRBV6-1,.,TRBJ1-1,11,ASSTSGRTEAF
TRBV5-1,.,TRBJ2-2,12,ASRGGPGTGELF
TRBV27,TRBD1,TRBJ2-1,12,ASSFEGQHNEQF
TRBV20-1,.,TRBJ1-2,9,SGFGAGGYT
TRBV28,.,TRBJ1-2,14,ASSLTIQGRDYGYT
TRBV6-8,.,TRBJ2-5,12,ASSRLGKGETQY
TRBV6-5,TRBD1,TRBJ1-5,11,ASSYQGDQPQH
TRBV7-2,.,TRBJ2-5,11,ASSTRTEETQY
TRBV27,TRBD2,TRBJ2-7,18,ASSPLGREALLGRSYEQY
TRBV27,TRBD2,TRBJ2-7,13,ASSLQSGRADEQY
TRBV18,.,TRBJ2-1,10,ASSRDRGYLF
TRBV4-2,TRBD2,TRBJ2-5,12,ASSQGAPGGTQY
TRBV6-1,.,TRBJ1-1,12,ASSEVTGNTEAF
TRBV30,TRBD1,TRBJ1-5,12,AWSLGQGEQPQH
TRBV28,TRBD1,TRBJ1-1,13,ASSGTGLGNTEAF
TRBV13,TRBD1,TRBJ2-5,13,ASSSYGQGKETQY
TRBV10-2,.,TRBJ1-2,13,ASLDTGLTAYGYT
TRBV4-2,.,TRBJ2-2,13,ASSQEWGRTRELF
TRBV5-1,TRBD2,TRBJ2-1,11,ASSLGTINEQF
TRBV11-2,TRBD1,TRBJ2-2,14,ASSLTQGIGTGELF
TRBV28,TRBD2,TRBJ2-7,13,ASSPLLGGAYEQY
TRBV6-1,.,TRBJ2-3,15,ASSANQLAQVEDTQY
TRBV5-1,TRBD1,TRBJ2-2,13,ASSLDRGRVGELF
TRBV28,TRBD1,TRBJ2-7,12,ASNPTGVRGEQY
TRBV6-5,.,TRBJ1-5,13,ASLDSAYSNQPQH
TRBV7-6,.,TRBJ2-3,13,ASRKGGLLSDTQY
TRBV30,.,TRBJ1-1,14,AWYTAGFRKATEAF
TRBV7-8,TRBD2,TRBJ2-1,15,ASSSSPGLAGGNEQF
TRBV18,TRBD2,TRBJ2-2,13,ASSPGLADTGELF
TRBV7-5,.,TRBJ1-5,14,VRSAASLRVDQPQH
TRBV15,.,TRBJ2-5,12,ATSRGGPQETQY
TRBV14,TRBD1,TRBJ1-6,13,ASSQGGRGSSPLH
TRBV5-1,TRBD2,TRBJ2-3,12,ASSSTSGTDTQY
TRBV28,.,TRBJ1-2,13,ASSQMVGAGNGYT
TRBV5-1,.,TRBJ2-7,11,ASSFLSSGEQY
TRBV19,.,TRBJ2-3,14,ASRTLFGASTDTQY
TRBV30,.,TRBJ1-3,11,ASVRESGNTIY
TRBV5-1,TRBD2,TRBJ2-7,14,ASSLGRTSGRADRY
TRBV29-1,TRBD2,TRBJ2-1,13,SLWDTSGSNNEQF
TRBV25-1,TRBD2,TRBJ2-3,15,ASSHLSGGGATDTQY
TRBV4-1,TRBD1,TRBJ1-1,14,ASSQEPGGANTEAF
TRBV30,.,TRBJ2-7,12,AWSPPWPRYEQY
TRBV28,TRBD1,TRBJ1-5,16,ASSLFPTQGAYNQPQH
TRBV5-1,.,TRBJ2-6,14,ASSLGHNSGANVLT
TRBV6-5,TRBD2,TRBJ2-7,14,ASSYSRLAGDYEQY
TRBV25-1,TRBD2,TRBJ2-2,13,ASSVLAGDRGELF
TRBV2,TRBD1,TRBJ1-5,12,ASRGDRGQQPQH
TRBV30,.,TRBJ1-4,11,AWKVSGDEKLF
TRBV10-3,TRBD2,TRBJ2-7,11,AISVGTSSEQY
TRBV27,.,TRBJ1-2,12,ASSLKSGSYGYT
TRBV4-2,.,TRBJ2-7,12,ASSQDGRKYEQY
TRBV13,TRBD1,TRBJ1-2,12,ASSSGQGAGGYT
TRBV27,TRBD2,TRBJ2-2,13,ASGGLAGGTGELF
TRBV20-1,.,TRBJ2-5,9,SAPSVETQY
TRBV5-6,TRBD2,TRBJ2-2,14,ASSPTPGLGGGELF
TRBV30,.,TRBJ1-2,13,AWSARNPSDYGYT